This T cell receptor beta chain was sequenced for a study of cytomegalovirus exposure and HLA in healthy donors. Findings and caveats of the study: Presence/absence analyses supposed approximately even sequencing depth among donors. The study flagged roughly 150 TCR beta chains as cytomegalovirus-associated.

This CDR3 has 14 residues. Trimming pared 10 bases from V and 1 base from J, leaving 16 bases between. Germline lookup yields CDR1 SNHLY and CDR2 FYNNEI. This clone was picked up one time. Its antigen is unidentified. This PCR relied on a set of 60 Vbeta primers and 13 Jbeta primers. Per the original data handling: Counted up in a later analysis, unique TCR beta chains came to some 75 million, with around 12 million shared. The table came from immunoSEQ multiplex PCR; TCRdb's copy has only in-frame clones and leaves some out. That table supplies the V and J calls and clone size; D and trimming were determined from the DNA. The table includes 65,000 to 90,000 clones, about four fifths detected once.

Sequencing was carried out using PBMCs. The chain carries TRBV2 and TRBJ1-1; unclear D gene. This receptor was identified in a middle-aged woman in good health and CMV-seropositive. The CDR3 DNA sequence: TGTGCCACAGCGCAGGTCGAGGGGAACACTGAAGCTTTCTTT. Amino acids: CATAQVEGNTEAFF.